These 30 T cell receptor beta chains share one sample of origin, sequenced in a study of T cell responses to AZD1222 COVID-19 vaccine. Only in-frame clones appear in the TCRdb table, and some are missing; sequencing was by immunoSEQ multiplex PCR. Here the sample spans over 55,000 clones, 60% to 85% being singletons. Sequences were derived from peripheral blood, sampled 28 days after the second AZD1222 dose. These receptors originate from an adult who received the AZD1222 COVID-19 vaccine.

The rearrangement joins TRBV18 to TRBJ1-2, with TRBD1 matching 7 bases. J was trimmed by 2 bases and V by 1 base; bases with no gene match: 1. The CDR3 contains 14 residues. Germline assignment: CDR1 KGHSH and CDR2 LQKENI. The CDR3 is CASSPLQGNYGYTF. CDR3 bases: TGTGCCAGCTCACCACTACAGGGGAACTATGGCTACACCTTC.

The chain employs TRBV7-8 and TRBJ1-1; 8 bases are a match to TRBD1. Germline CDR1 and CDR2: SGHVS and FQNEAQ. The ends lost 1 base at V and 6 bases at J; junction bases unmatched: 13. The CDR3 runs to 17 residues. The CDR3 bases are TGTGCCAGCAGCTTAGTATTGTCAGGGGGCACGGTCCCTGAAGCTTTCTTT. It encodes CASSLVLSGGTVPEAFF.

The gene calls are TRBV11-1 and TRBJ2-7; D could derive from TRBD1 or TRBD2 (5 bases each). The CDR3 is 13 residues long. Per germline, CDR1 SGHAT and CDR2 FQDESV (reference sequence). V was trimmed by 3 bases and J by 6 bases, leaving 12 bases between them. The CDR3 DNA sequence: TGTGCCAGCAGCTTCGAGGGGAGACTCGAGCAGTACTTC. Its protein product is CASSFEGRLEQYF. Complete variable domain (other parts from reference TRBV11-1 and TRBJ2-7): EAEVAQSPRYKITEKSQAVAFWCDPISGHATLYWYRQILGQGPELLVQFQDESVVDDSQLPKDRFSAERLKGVDSTLKIQPAELGDSAMYLCASSFEGRLEQYFGPGTRLTVT.

This clone was seen a few times. This rearrangement joins TRBV28 to TRBJ1-5; D is undetermined. Trimming cost V 3 bases and J 4 bases, with 25 bases left between them. This CDR3 has 19 amino acids. Germline assignment: CDR1 MDHEN and CDR2 SYDVKM. The CDR3 loop is CASSFILSLEGRLNQPQHF. CDR3 nucleotide sequence: TGTGCCAGCAGTTTCATCCTATCCTTGGAAGGCCGGCTTAATCAGCCCCAGCATTTT. Full variable domain (missing parts from reference TRBV28 and TRBJ1-5): DVKVTQSSRYLVKRTGEKVFLECVQDMDHENMFWYRQDPGLGLRLIYFSYDVKMKEKGDIPEGYSVSREKKERFSLILESASTNQTSMYLCASSFILSLEGRLNQPQHFGDGTRLSIL.

The J gene is TRBJ2-5, the V gene TRBV19, with TRBD2 as a possible D gene (5 bases). The ends were cut back, 3 bases at V and 4 bases at J, with 12 bases in the middle. The germline gives CDR1 LNHDA, CDR2 SQIVND (reference sequence). The CDR3 covers 14 residues. CDR3 bases: TGTGCCAGTAGTATCCTCGGAGGTTTAGAGACCCAGTACTTC. It codes for CASSILGGLETQYF.

CDR3 residues: CASSQEWGQGRTEAFF. As DNA, the CDR3 is TGTGCCAGCAGCCAAGAATGGGGACAGGGGAGGACTGAAGCTTTCTTT. V gene TRBV3-1 (or the pseudogene TRBV3-2) combines with J gene TRBJ1-1; 10 bases line up with TRBD1. CDR3 length: 16 amino acids. In germline, CDR1 is LGHDT, CDR2 YNNKEL (reference sequence). J was trimmed by 5 bases and V by 0 bases; bases with no gene match: 6.

The chain combines TRBV18 with TRBJ2-2; a weak D match, TRBD1 (6 bases). V shed 3 bases and J shed 6 bases, with 20 bases lying between them. Looked up from germline, CDR1 is KGHSH and CDR2 is LQKENI. The CDR3 totals 17 residues. The DNA of the CDR3 is TGTGCCAGCTCACCGTTACAGGGTAACTCCGCGCCCGGGGAGCTGTTTTTT. Translating it yields CASSPLQGNSAPGELFF.

This clone occurred once. The chain combines TRBV28 with TRBJ1-2; D remains unclear. Germline V CDR1 and CDR2: MDHEN, SYDVKM. The length of the CDR3 is 11 residues. Deletions cut 4 bases from V and 8 bases from J, with 8 bases between. The CDR3 loop is CASSSTDGYTF. In DNA, the CDR3 is TGTGCCAGCAGTTCGACCGACGGCTACACCTTC.

In nucleotides, the CDR3 is TGTGCCAGCAGCAAAGATCGGGGAAGCCTCTCATCTAGCACAGATACGCAGTATTTT. This gives the protein CASSKDRGSLSSSTDTQYF. The gene calls are TRBV21-1 and TRBJ2-3; the table's D gene call, TRBD2, was not cross checked with the DNA. TRBV21-1 has pseudogene status. The CDR3 runs to 19 residues.

CDR3 amino acids: CASSLQGSDYGYTF. CDR3 bases: TGTGCCAGCAGCCTCCAGGGTAGTGACTATGGCTACACCTTC. V gene TRBV2 combines with J gene TRBJ1-2; possibly TRBD1 for D (5 bases). Trimming stripped 6 bases from V and 3 bases from J, with 14 bases between. The CDR3 spans 14 residues. CDR1 is SNHLY, CDR2 FYNNEI, per germline.

Only a few counts were recorded for this clone. The chain recombines TRBV24-1 with TRBJ1-2; D possibly corresponds to TRBD1 (5 bases). In germline, CDR1 is KGHDR, CDR2 SFDVKD. This CDR3 has 13 residues. V dropped 5 bases and J dropped 2 bases, with 8 bases sitting between them. The CDR3 sequence is CATSAGLNYGYTF. The CDR3 DNA reads as TGTGCCACCAGTGCAGGGTTAAACTATGGCTACACCTTC.

V is TRBV3-1 (or the pseudogene TRBV3-2) and J is TRBJ2-1, with 9 bases matching TRBD1. The CDR3 sequence is 16 residues long. V lost 1 base and J lost 7; bases outside the gene matches: 8. CDR1 and CDR2 from the germline V gene are LGHDT and YNNKEL (reference sequence). CDR3 region: CASSQGLGTGKNEQFF. CDR3 DNA: TGTGCCAGCAGCCAAGGTCTTGGGACAGGGAAAAATGAGCAGTTCTTC.

The rearrangement uses TRBV29-1 and TRBJ1-5; 7 bases fit TRBD1. This CDR3 comprises 16 residues. Trimming cost V 2 bases and J 1 base; bases outside gene matches: 8. Germline V lookup: CDR1 SQVTM, CDR2 ANQGSEA. The CDR3 sequence is CSVESGGQSSNQPQHF. The CDR3 DNA reads as TGCAGCGTTGAATCTGGGGGACAGTCAAGCAATCAGCCCCAGCATTTT. Full variable domain (missing parts from reference TRBV29-1 and TRBJ1-5): SAVISQKPSRDICQRGTSLTIQCQVDSQVTMMFWYRQQPGQSLTLIATANQGSEATYESGFVIDKFPISRPNLTFSTLTVSNMSPEDSSIYLCSVESGGQSSNQPQHFGDGTRLSIL.

The chain joins TRBV6-5 to TRBJ2-3; D ambiguous. This CDR3 has 14 residues. V was pared by 8 bases and J by 10 bases, with 22 bases between. Looked up from germline, CDR1 is MNHEY and CDR2 is SVGAGI. CDR3 in DNA: TGTGCCAGCGGGAACCGCGGTTTGGGGTTTTCGCAGTATTTT. The encoded protein is CASGNRGLGFSQYF.

This clone was observed a single time. The chain joins TRBV6-1 to TRBJ2-1; D unclear. V lost 2 bases and J lost 13, with 12 bases in between. Per germline, CDR1 MNHNS and CDR2 SASEGT. The CDR3 totals 12 residues. CDR3 in amino acids: CASSENWVGQFF. The CDR3 region has the DNA TGTGCCAGCAGTGAAAACTGGGTAGGACAGTTCTTC.

The chain employs TRBV2 and TRBJ1-4, with D hard to call. Germline V gene data show CDR1 as SNHLY and CDR2 as FYNNEI. Trimming left V 7 bases short and J 6 bases short, with 15 bases between. The CDR3 is 14 residues long. CDR3 loop: CASTVLWGDEKLFF. CDR3 sequence (DNA): TGTGCCAGCACCGTTCTATGGGGAGATGAAAAACTGTTTTTT.

This rearrangement joins TRBV7-8 to TRBJ2-1, with D possibly being TRBD1 (6 bases). Germline-derived CDR1 and CDR2 are SGHVS and FQNEAQ. The CDR3 runs to 14 residues. Deletions cut 2 bases from V and 8 bases from J, with 13 bases between. CDR3 DNA: TGTGCCAGCAGCTTACAGGGGTCTCGGTATGAGCAGTTCTTC. Protein product: CASSLQGSRYEQFF.

The chain employs TRBV27 and TRBJ2-1; 8 positions match TRBD2. Per germline, CDR1 MNHEY and CDR2 SMNVEV (reference sequence). This CDR3 contains 18 residues. V lost 3 bases to trimming and J lost 0 bases; unmatched junction nucleotides: 10. CDR3 nucleotide sequence: TGTGCCAGCAGTTTCCGGCTCCGCGGGGGGAGCTCCTACAATGAGCAGTTCTTC. Protein: CASSFRLRGGSSYNEQFF.

V is TRBV7-6 and J is TRBJ2-3, with 13 nucleotides matching TRBD2. Unmatched junction bases numbered 7, after V lost 5 bases and J lost 2 bases. Looked up from germline, CDR1 is SGHVS and CDR2 is FNYEAQ. The CDR3 consists of 17 residues. CDR3 protein: CASSTRTSGGYTDTQYF. As DNA, the CDR3 is TGTGCCAGCAGCACCAGGACTAGCGGGGGATACACAGATACGCAGTATTTT.

This chain joins TRBV4-1 and TRBJ1-5; the D is unclear. Germline CDR1 reads MGHRA; CDR2 reads YSYEKL. The CDR3 runs to 16 residues. Trimming left V 1 base short and J 2 bases short, with 12 bases between. As DNA, the CDR3 is TGCGCCAGCAGCCAAGTCCATAATTCGGGCAATCAGCCCCAGCATTTT. Residues: CASSQVHNSGNQPQHF.

This chain connects TRBV7-8 to TRBJ1-1; tentative D call: TRBD1 (6 bases). Germline V lookup: CDR1 SGHVS, CDR2 FQNEAQ. Trimming took off 5 bases at V and 0 bases at J, with 7 bases between the two ends. The CDR3 consists of 13 residues. This chain's CDR3 is CASSTGLNTEAFF. CDR3 in DNA: TGTGCCAGCAGCACAGGGTTGAACACTGAAGCTTTCTTT.

In the case of this clone: The germline gene is not matched at one end of the junction; a read error may be the cause. The chain links TRBV9 to TRBJ1-6; 8 nucleotides agree with TRBD1. The CDR3 is made up of 16 amino acids. CDR1 and CDR2 (germline): SGDLS, YYNGEE. This chain's CDR3 is CASSADSGGDNSPLHF. The CDR3 DNA follows: TGTGCCAGCAGCGCCGACTCAGGGGGCGATAACTCACCCCTCCACTTT.

This clone was counted a few times. The chain links TRBV7-2 to TRBJ2-7; no definite D call. The CDR3 is made up of 14 amino acids. The ends were cut back, 5 bases at V and 0 bases at J, with 11 bases in the middle. Germline-derived CDR1 and CDR2 are SGHTA and FQGNSA. The CDR3: CASSPDGYSYEQYF. The CDR3 bases are TGTGCCAGCAGCCCGGACGGGTACTCCTACGAGCAGTACTTC.

In regard to this clone: The sample contains more than one DNA sequence encoding this CDR3. The V and J genes are TRBV19 and TRBJ1-2; 7 bases agree with TRBD1. Germline values: CDR1 LNHDA, CDR2 SQIVND (reference sequence). This CDR3 comprises 13 residues. The V gene end was trimmed by 9 bases and the J gene end by 3 bases; junction bases not matched to a gene: 7. The chain's CDR3 is CASSGGGDYGYTF. CDR3 coding DNA: TGTGCCAGCTCAGGAGGGGGCGACTATGGCTACACCTTC.

This clone has only a few counts. The chain is built from TRBV30 and TRBJ2-7; tentatively, D is TRBD2 (5 bases). In germline, CDR1 is GTSNPN, CDR2 SVGIG (reference sequence). Deletions cut 0 bases from V and 0 bases from J, with 15 bases between. The CDR3 is 16 amino acids. CDR3 nucleotide sequence: TGTGCCTGGAGTGTACCGGCCGCAGCGGACTCCTACGAGCAGTACTTC. It translates to CAWSVPAAADSYEQYF.

The chain carries TRBV10-1 and TRBJ1-6; D is unclear. Germline lookup yields CDR1 WNHNN and CDR2 SYGVQD (reference sequence). Trimming took 5 bases from V and 10 from J, leaving 3 bases between them. The CDR3 is 10 amino acids. CDR3 nucleotides: TGCGCCAGCAGTAGGTCACCCCTCCACTTT. Translated: CASSRSPLHF.

V usage is TRBV7-2 and J usage is TRBJ1-5; TRBD1 matches 7 bases. The CDR3 covers 16 residues. Germline-derived CDR1 and CDR2 are SGHTA and FQGNSA. The V and J ends lost 1 base and 1 base, in that order; junction bases with no gene match: 4. This chain's CDR3 is CASSLDGQVSNQPQHF. CDR3 nucleotide sequence: TGTGCCAGCAGCTTAGATGGACAGGTCAGCAATCAGCCCCAGCATTTT.

This clone was detected only a few times. The chain employs TRBV6-5 and TRBJ1-1, with TRBD1 as a possible D gene (5 bases). The CDR3 is 13 residues long. Trimming pared 7 bases from V and 1 base from J, leaving 10 bases between. Germline lookup yields CDR1 MNHEY and CDR2 SVGAGI. The CDR3 is CASTLTANTEAFF. The CDR3 coding sequence is TGTGCCAGCACCCTGACAGCGAACACTGAAGCTTTCTTT.

This rearrangement joins TRBV5-4 to TRBJ1-1; D uncertain. The ends were cut back, 1 base at V and 0 bases at J, with 10 bases in the middle. This CDR3 has 15 amino acids. Germline V gene data show CDR1 as SGHNT and CDR2 as YYREEE (reference sequence). The CDR3 DNA reads TGTGCCAGCAGCTTGTCCTATGGAATGAACACTGAAGCTTTCTTT. Its protein product is CASSLSYGMNTEAFF.

The rearrangement links TRBV7-6 to TRBJ2-1; a possible D gene is TRBD2 (6 bases). The CDR3 loop spans 19 amino acids. V lost 6 bases, J lost 0 bases, and 24 bases lay in between. In germline, CDR1 is SGHVS, CDR2 FNYEAQ. DNA of the CDR3: TGTGCCAGCAGTCCCTATGGGCCGGGAGTAGGGAGCTCCTACAATGAGCAGTTCTTC. Its protein is CASSPYGPGVGSSYNEQFF.